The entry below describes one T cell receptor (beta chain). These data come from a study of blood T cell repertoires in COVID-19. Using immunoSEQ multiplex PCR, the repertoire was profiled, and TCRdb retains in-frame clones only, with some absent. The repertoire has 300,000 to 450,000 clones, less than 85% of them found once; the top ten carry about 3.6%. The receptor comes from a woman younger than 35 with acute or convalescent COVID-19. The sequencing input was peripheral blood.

CDR3 sequence: CSVAGLARGGEQFF. The DNA for the CDR3 is TGCAGCGTGGCCGGACTAGCAAGGGGCGGTGAGCAGTTCTTC. The chain is built from TRBV29-1 and TRBJ2-1; 8 bases agree with TRBD2. The germline CDR1 and CDR2 sequences are SQVTM and ANQGSEA. CDR3 size: 14 residues. Unmatched junction bases numbered 13, after V lost 6 bases and J lost 9 bases.